This T cell receptor (beta chain) was documented in a study of esophageal squamous cell carcinoma under preoperative chemotherapy. This clonotype was recorded at least ten times. Time point meaning: after preoperative PTX-NDP chemotherapy. Patients received paclitaxel-nedaplatin as preoperative chemotherapy before surgery. TCRdb fed the PCR reads into MiXCR, producing one record per CDR3 protein. The data contain 32,000 or so distinct CDR3 sequences, 40% to 60% of them singletons. The receptor's source is a human donor with esophageal squamous cell carcinoma. The donor label of this sample is uncertain. The sample was acquired from a patient given preoperative chemotherapy.

CDR3 protein: CATETGTGGDEQFF. DNA of the CDR3: TGTGCCACTGAAACCGGGACAGGGGGCGACGAGCAGTTCTTC. The chain has TRBV6-2 or TRBV6-3 and TRBJ2-1, with 12 bases matching TRBD1. Trimming at V came to 10 bases and at J to 10 bases, leaving 11 bases not matched to a gene. The CDR3 length is 14 residues. Per germline, CDR1 MNHEY and CDR2 SVGEGT.